A selection of T cell receptor beta chains follows, all from one sample in a study of blood T cells in healthy people across ages. Using its own MiXCR run on the 5' RACE reads, TCRdb lists one record per CDR3 protein. Found here are about 670,000 distinct CDR3 sequences, less than 45% of them singletons; the top ten hold about 32%. Specimen: blood. The receptors were gathered from a man of 80 years or more in good health. Both conserved end residues are part of each CDR3. A D gene is named only where the DNA matches it firmly. Size is omitted from some rows. Given values are once, few, many or a class for expanded clones.

>few|TRBJ2-1|TRBV7-2|NA
CASSADRRLGQFF
TGTGCCAGCAGCGCGGATCGGCGGCTTGGGCAGTTCTTC
>NA|TRBJ2-2|TRBV10-1|NA
CASRPGHGSGELFF
TGCGCCAGCAGGCCCGGACACGGTTCCGGGGAGCTGTTTTTT
>NA|TRBJ1-4|TRBV6-5|TRBD1
CAGSFTARVTGEELFF
TGTGCCGGCAGTTTCACCGCTCGGGTCACAGGGGAGGAACTGTTTTTT
>many|TRBJ1-2|TRBV29-1|NA
CSVVISSYGYTF
TGCAGCGTTGTGATTAGTTCCTATGGCTACACCTTC
>NA|TRBJ1-1|TRBV27|TRBD1
CASSLRQGWMNTEAFF
TGTGCCAGCAGTCTCAGACAGGGTTGGATGAACACTGAAGCTTTCTTT
>NA|TRBJ2-1|TRBV29-1|TRBD2
CSVSLRPTPGLATNEQFF
TGCAGCGTTTCATTACGGCCCACCCCGGGACTAGCGACCAATGAGCAGTTCTTC
>NA|TRBJ2-7|TRBV20-1|TRBD2
CSAIETSAYEQYF
TGCAGTGCTATTGAAACTAGCGCCTACGAGCAGTACTTC
>NA|TRBJ2-5|TRBV6-5|TRBD1
CASSTGATGGKETQYF
TGTGCCAGCAGTACCGGGGCGACAGGGGGCAAGGAGACCCAGTACTTC
>NA|TRBJ2-5|TRBV20-1|TRBD1
CSAVGGSQETQYF
TGCAGTGCCGTAGGGGGCTCGCAAGAGACCCAGTACTTC
>NA|TRBJ2-1|TRBV28|NA
CASSLRGAGGNEQFF
TGTGCCAGCAGTTTACGGGGGGCTGGGGGTAATGAGCAGTTCTTC
>once|TRBJ2-2|TRBV9|NA
CASSVARLANTGELFF
TGTGCCAGCAGCGTAGCGAGACTAGCGAACACCGGGGAGCTGTTTTTT
>NA|TRBJ2-1|TRBV5-5|TRBD2
CASSLKSGGAREQFF
TGTGCCAGCAGCTTGAAAAGCGGGGGGGCACGCGAGCAGTTCTTC
>NA|TRBJ2-7|TRBV7-9|NA
CASSSRDNRYEQYF
TGTGCCAGCAGCTCCCGGGACAACCGCTACGAGCAGTACTTC
>NA|TRBJ2-3|TRBV7-2|TRBD2
CASSSSGTRVTDTQYF
TGTGCCAGCAGCTCGTCCGGGACTAGGGTTACAGATACGCAGTATTTT
>many|TRBJ1-5|TRBV20-1|NA
CSAKSPLGNQPQHF
TGCAGTGCTAAAAGCCCCTTAGGGAATCAGCCCCAGCATTTT
>NA|TRBJ2-3|TRBV20-1|TRBD2
CSARDLGTSGSTDTQYF
TGCAGTGCTAGAGATCTTGGGACTAGCGGGAGCACAGATACGCAGTATTTT
>NA|TRBJ2-1|TRBV6-4|TRBD1
CASSDGDRGYNEQFF
TGTGCCAGCAGTGATGGGGACAGGGGTTACAATGAGCAGTTCTTC
>few|TRBJ2-1|TRBV2|TRBD1
CASRAGTDAINEQFF
TGTGCCAGCAGGGCCGGGACAGACGCTATCAATGAGCAGTTCTTC
>NA|TRBJ2-2|TRBV12-3/TRBV12-4|NA
CASTQYEGWSGELFF
TGTGCCAGCACCCAATATGAGGGATGGAGCGGGGAGCTGTTTTTT
>NA|TRBJ2-3|TRBV5-1|TRBD2
CASSFRAGGSTDTQYF
TGCGCCAGCAGCTTCCGAGCGGGGGGGAGCACAGATACGCAGTATTTT
>NA|TRBJ1-4|TRBV4-3|NA
CASSQAGGRSGEKLFF
TGCGCCAGCAGCCAAGCCGGAGGGAGGTCGGGTGAAAAACTGTTTTTT
>many|TRBJ2-1|TRBV15|NA
CATSPRMVHEQFF
TGTGCCACCAGCCCTCGGATGGTTCATGAGCAGTTCTTC
>NA|TRBJ2-1|TRBV5-6|TRBD2
CASSTGLAGSYNEQFF
TGTGCCAGCAGCACGGGACTAGCGGGGTCCTACAATGAGCAGTTCTTC
>NA|TRBJ2-3|TRBV6-5|NA
CASSYSPSGDKADTQYF
TGTGCCAGCAGTTACTCTCCAAGCGGGGACAAAGCAGATACGCAGTATTTT
>NA|TRBJ1-1|TRBV10-3|NA
CAISERAYSNTEAFF
TGTGCCATCAGTGAACGGGCCTACTCGAACACTGAAGCTTTCTTT